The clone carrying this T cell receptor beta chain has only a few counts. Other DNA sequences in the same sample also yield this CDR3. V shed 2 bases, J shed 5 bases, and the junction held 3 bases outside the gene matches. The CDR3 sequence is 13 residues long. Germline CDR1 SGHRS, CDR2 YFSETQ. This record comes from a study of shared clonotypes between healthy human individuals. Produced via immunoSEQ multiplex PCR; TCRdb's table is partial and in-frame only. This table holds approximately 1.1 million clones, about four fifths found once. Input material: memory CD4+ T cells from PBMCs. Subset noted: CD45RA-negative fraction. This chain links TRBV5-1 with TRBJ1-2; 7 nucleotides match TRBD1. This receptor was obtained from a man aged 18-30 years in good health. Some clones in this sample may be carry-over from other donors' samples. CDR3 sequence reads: CASSFRDSYGYTF. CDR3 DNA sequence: TGCGCCAGCAGCTTCCGGGACAGTTATGGCTACACCTTC.